Below, one T cell receptor (beta chain) is given with its context. Its antigen is still unknown. TCRdb re-called the RT-PCR reads through MiXCR, storing one row per CDR3 protein. The sample contains about 11,000 distinct CDR3 sequences, more than 65% of which appear only once. This sample is drawn from a study of yellow fever vaccine responses in identical twins. Study-level results: Twin vaccine T cell responses reportedly seemed partly convergent, partly personalized.

The CDR3 is made up of 15 amino acids. CDR1 and CDR2 (germline): KGHDR, SFDVKD. V was pared by 3 bases and J by 3 bases, with 4 bases of the junction left unmatched. The sequencing here drew on T cells from blood (PBMCs), unsorted or a sorted subset (not recorded which), taken before or after yellow fever vaccination (not recorded which). This receptor was taken from a young woman who received the yellow fever vaccine. The rearrangement uses TRBV24-1 and TRBJ1-5; 7 nucleotides agree with TRBD1. CDR3 in amino acids: CATSDPGQANQPQHF. CDR3 DNA sequence: TGTGCCACCAGTGATCCCGGACAGGCCAATCAGCCCCAGCATTTT.